This TCR beta chain derives from a study of CD8 T cells in ankylosing spondylitis. Study-wide findings and caveats: Disease-associated clones were reportedly significantly overrepresented in matched ankylosing spondylitis synovial fluid. Several highly homologous variants made up a TCR beta motif, and this motif appeared characteristic of ankylosing spondylitis blood.

The table lists this clonotype with many counts. Antigen: not known. TCRdb ran MiXCR on the 5' RACE reads and lists one entry per CDR3 protein. This sample has about 330,000 distinct CDR3 sequences; around 7.6% occur once, and the top ten carry roughly 14%. The germline gives CDR1 SQVTM, CDR2 ANQGSEA. This CDR3 spans 14 amino acids. Between the trimmed V and J ends, which lost 3 bases and 5 bases, there was a span of 13 bases. Sequenced sample: blood, either unsorted or a sorted T cell fraction (not recorded which). The V and J genes are TRBV29-1 and TRBJ2-2; D possibly corresponds to TRBD2 (6 bases). The sequence came from a male donor with ankylosing spondylitis. The CDR3 DNA reads as TGCAGCGTTGACCCGGGAGCTCGTACCGGGGAGCTGTTTTTT. This encodes CSVDPGARTGELFF.